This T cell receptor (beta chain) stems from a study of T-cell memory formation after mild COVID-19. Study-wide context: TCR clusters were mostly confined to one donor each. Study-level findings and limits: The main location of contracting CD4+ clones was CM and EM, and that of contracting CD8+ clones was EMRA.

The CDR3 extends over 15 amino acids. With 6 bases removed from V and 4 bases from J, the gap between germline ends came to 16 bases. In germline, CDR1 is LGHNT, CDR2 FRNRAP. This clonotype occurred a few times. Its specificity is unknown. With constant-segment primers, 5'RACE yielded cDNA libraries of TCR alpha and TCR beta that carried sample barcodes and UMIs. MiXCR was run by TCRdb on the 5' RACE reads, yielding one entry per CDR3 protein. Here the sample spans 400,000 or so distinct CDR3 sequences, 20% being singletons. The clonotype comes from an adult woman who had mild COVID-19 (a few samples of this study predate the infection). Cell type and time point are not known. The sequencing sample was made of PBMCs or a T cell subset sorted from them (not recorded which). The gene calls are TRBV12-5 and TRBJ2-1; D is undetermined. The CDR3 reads CASGNDPSKYNEQFF. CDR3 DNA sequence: TGTGCTAGTGGAAACGACCCGTCGAAATACAATGAGCAGTTCTTC.